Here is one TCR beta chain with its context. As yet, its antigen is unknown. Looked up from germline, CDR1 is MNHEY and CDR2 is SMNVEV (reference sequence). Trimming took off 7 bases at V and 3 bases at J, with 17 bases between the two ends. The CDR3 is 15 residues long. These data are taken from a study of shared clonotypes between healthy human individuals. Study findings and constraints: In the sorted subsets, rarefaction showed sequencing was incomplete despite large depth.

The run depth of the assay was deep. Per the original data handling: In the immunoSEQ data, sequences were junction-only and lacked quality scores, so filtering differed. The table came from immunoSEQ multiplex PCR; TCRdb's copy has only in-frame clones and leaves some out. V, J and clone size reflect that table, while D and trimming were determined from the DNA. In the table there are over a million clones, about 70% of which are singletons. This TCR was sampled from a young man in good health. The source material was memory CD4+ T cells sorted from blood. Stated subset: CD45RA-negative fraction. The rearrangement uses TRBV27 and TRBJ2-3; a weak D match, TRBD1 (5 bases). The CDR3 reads CASNLSGKGTDTQYF. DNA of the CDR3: TGTGCCAGCAACCTCTCAGGGAAAGGGACAGATACGCAGTATTTT.